Below, 27 T cell receptor beta chains from the same sample are listed, as sequenced in a study of blood T cell repertoires in COVID-19. The table came from immunoSEQ multiplex PCR; TCRdb's copy has only in-frame clones and leaves some out. The sample lists roughly 150,000 clones; 80% to 90% were seen once. The material sequenced was peripheral blood. The receptors here all came from a woman of 80 years or more with acute or convalescent COVID-19.

This chain uses TRBV19 with TRBJ1-5; the D gene is possibly TRBD1 (5 bases). Trimming removed 6 bases from V and 4 bases from J, with 16 bases in between. The length of the CDR3 is 15 residues. Germline V CDR1 and CDR2: LNHDA, SQIVND (reference sequence). The CDR3 region is CASRTGRGGNQPQHF. CDR3 nucleotide sequence: TGTGCCAGTAGAACCGGTAGGGGAGGGAATCAGCCCCAGCATTTT.

The J gene is TRBJ2-7, the V gene TRBV25-1; a weak D match, TRBD1 (5 bases). Between the trimmed V and J ends, which lost 5 bases and 3 bases, there was a span of 17 bases. The germline V gene has CDR1 MGHDK and CDR2 SYGVNS. This CDR3 has 15 residues. CDR3 protein: CASSLGGRVIYEQYF. The CDR3 DNA is TGTGCCAGCAGTCTGGGTGGCAGGGTAATCTACGAGCAGTACTTC.

The chain combines TRBV24-1 with TRBJ1-6, with D possibly being TRBD1 (6 bases). CDR3 size: 14 residues. Germline-derived CDR1 and CDR2 are KGHDR and SFDVKD. V lost 6 bases and J lost 14, with 19 bases in between. As DNA, the CDR3 is TGTGCCACCAGTTCAGGGGTGGGGTTGTTGGCCCTCCACTTT. Amino acid sequence: CATSSGVGLLALHF.

V is TRBV15 and J is TRBJ2-5; D is possibly TRBD1 (5 bases). CDR1 is LNHNV and CDR2 is YYDKDF in the germline V gene (reference sequence). CDR3 length: 14 amino acids. V lost 0 bases, J lost 4 bases, and 9 bases lay in between. The CDR3 sequence is CATSRDRVGETQYF. In DNA form, the CDR3 reads TGTGCCACCAGCAGAGACAGGGTGGGAGAGACCCAGTACTTC.

J is TRBJ1-5 and V is TRBV30; 9 bases line up with TRBD1. This CDR3 comprises 13 residues. Germline CDR1 reads GTSNPN; CDR2 reads SVGIG (reference sequence). With V trimmed by 3 bases and J by 16 bases, 13 bases remained unmatched. Here the CDR3 DNA reads TGTGCCTGGAGCCGGTCCAAACAGGGGGCGAACCATTTT. Its translation is CAWSRSKQGANHF.

This clone occurred once. V is TRBV19 and J is TRBJ1-2, with D possibly matching TRBD1 (6 bases). There are 14 residues in the CDR3. The V end lost 5 bases, the J end lost 0 bases, and 10 bases lay between the germline ends. The germline gives CDR1 LNHDA, CDR2 SQIVND (reference sequence). DNA for the CDR3: TGTGCCAGTAGTCTTCAGGGGACTAACTATGGCTACACCTTC. Translation: CASSLQGTNYGYTF.

The chain recombines TRBV30 with TRBJ1-2, with D maybe TRBD1 (5 bases). V lost 0 bases and J lost 4, with 15 bases in between. CDR1 is GTSNPN and CDR2 is SVGIG in the germline V gene (reference sequence). There are 15 residues in the CDR3. The CDR3 coding sequence is TGTGCCTGGAGTGTCGGCGCAGGGAAGAGCTATGGCTACACCTTC. As protein: CAWSVGAGKSYGYTF.

The chain is built from TRBV29-1 and TRBJ1-5, with D perhaps TRBD1 (6 bases). Trimming stripped 6 bases from V and 0 bases from J, with 12 bases between. The germline gives CDR1 SQVTM, CDR2 ANQGSEA. This CDR3 has 14 amino acids. CDR3 DNA sequence: TGCAGCGTCAGACAGGCCGATAGCAATCAGCCCCAGCATTTT. This encodes CSVRQADSNQPQHF.

This clone came up once. The chain joins TRBV5-1 to TRBJ2-5, with 8 bases lining up with TRBD2. The V gene end was trimmed by 4 bases and the J gene end by 2 bases; junction bases not matched to a gene: 16. In germline, CDR1 is SGHRS, CDR2 YFSETQ. CDR3 length: 18 amino acids. CDR3 loop: CASSRTLAEIRRQETQYF. The CDR3 DNA is TGCGCCAGCAGCCGAACACTAGCGGAGATACGCCGTCAAGAGACCCAGTACTTC.

J is TRBJ2-7 and V is TRBV7-2; 7 bases line up with TRBD2. Germline trimming cut 0 bases from V and 3 bases from J; bases unmatched to any gene: 5. The CDR3 contains 15 residues. Germline V gene sequence: CDR1 SGHTA, CDR2 FQGNSA. CDR3 amino acids: CASSLAWTSNYEQYF. The CDR3 DNA sequence: TGTGCCAGCAGCTTAGCTTGGACTAGTAACTACGAGCAGTACTTC.

The chain uses TRBV20-1 and TRBJ1-5, with a weak D call TRBD1 (5 bases). The CDR3 is 13 amino acids. CDR1 DFQATT and CDR2 SNEGSKA come from the germline V gene (reference sequence). Deletions cut 6 bases from V and 5 bases from J, with 14 bases between. In DNA form, the CDR3 reads TGCAGTGCCAGTCGGGGGTATGATCAGCCCCAGCATTTT. Its protein product is CSASRGYDQPQHF.

The rearrangement uses TRBV9 and TRBJ2-5; 14 bases line up with TRBD2. The V segment lost 3 bases and the J segment 5 bases; nucleotides outside the gene matches: 6. The germline V gene has CDR1 SGDLS and CDR2 YYNGEE. The CDR3 is 16 amino acids. The CDR3 DNA is TGTGCCAGCAGCGGAGGACTAGCGGGGGGCCGGGAGACCCAGTACTTC. This sequence encodes CASSGGLAGGRETQYF.

This clone showed up just a few times. This chain connects TRBV14 to TRBJ1-1; D not resolved. The germline CDR1 and CDR2 sequences are SGHDN and FVKESK. The CDR3 runs to 15 residues. V gave up 1 base and J gave up 0 bases, with 9 bases separating them. The CDR3 spells CASSQVEDMNTEAFF. CDR3 nucleotides: TGTGCCAGCAGCCAAGTTGAGGATATGAACACTGAAGCTTTCTTT.

The chain recombines TRBV21-1 with TRBJ2-7; TRBD2, the D gene given by the table, was not confirmed from the DNA. TRBV21-1 has pseudogene status. The CDR3 spans 15 residues. CDR3 DNA sequence: TGTGCCAGCAGCAAAGGGGGTATTAGCGGAGGGTTTGCGTACTTC. Protein product: CASSKGGISGGFAYF.

The V gene is TRBV5-1, the J gene TRBJ1-1; D uncertain. Trimming removed 1 base at V and 4 bases at J, with 11 bases between. The length of the CDR3 is 14 residues. Germline loops: CDR1 SGHRS, CDR2 YFSETQ. The CDR3 bases are TGCGCCAGCAGCTTGTTGCAGGAGGGCACTGAAGCTTTCTTT. This gives the protein CASSLLQEGTEAFF.

V is TRBV5-1 and J is TRBJ2-7; 9 bases fit TRBD1. Germline V gene data show CDR1 as SGHRS and CDR2 as YFSETQ. The ends lost 2 bases at V and 6 bases at J; junction bases unmatched: 6. The CDR3 contains 14 residues. The CDR3 nucleotides are TGCGCCAGCAGCTTCACGGGACAGGGCCGCGAGCAGTACTTC. The encoded protein is CASSFTGQGREQYF.

The V and J genes are TRBV21-1 and TRBJ2-7; the table's D call TRBD2 went unverified against the DNA. TRBV21-1 is a documented pseudogene. CDR3 length: 12 residues. In DNA, the CDR3 is TGTGCCAGCAGCAAGATTAGATACGAGCAGTACTTC. Protein product: CASSKIRYEQYF.

This chain uses TRBV7-9 with TRBJ1-6; D is possibly TRBD1 (5 bases). Germline CDR1 reads SEHNR; CDR2 reads FQNEAQ (reference sequence). This CDR3 spans 15 amino acids. V was clipped by 7 bases and J by 8 bases, with 18 bases between them. The CDR3 bases are TGTGCCAGCAACCTTCTCGGGCCGGGGGATTCACCCCTCCACTTT. Its protein product is CASNLLGPGDSPLHF.

V gene TRBV28 combines with J gene TRBJ1-6; TRBD1 matches at 8 bases. This CDR3 comprises 15 residues. Germline V CDR1 and CDR2: MDHEN, SYDVKM. Trimming at V came to 6 bases and at J to 7 bases, leaving 8 bases not matched to a gene. DNA of the CDR3: TGTGCCAGCAGGGTATCTGGACAGGGAAATTCACCCCTCCACTTT. This translates into CASRVSGQGNSPLHF. Using reference TRBV28 and TRBJ1-6 for the parts outside the CDR3, the full variable domain is DVKVTQSSRYLVKRTGEKVFLECVQDMDHENMFWYRQDPGLGLRLIYFSYDVKMKEKGDIPEGYSVSREKKERFSLILESASTNQTSMYLCASRVSGQGNSPLHFGNGTRLTVT.

The V and J genes are TRBV27 and TRBJ1-1, with D possibly being TRBD1 (6 bases). Trimming pared 5 bases from V and 1 base from J, leaving 11 bases between. There are 14 residues in the CDR3. Germline CDR1 is MNHEY and CDR2 is SMNVEV (reference sequence). The CDR3 DNA sequence: TGTGCCAGCAGTCCGCTACAGGGGAACACTGAAGCTTTCTTT. This sequence encodes CASSPLQGNTEAFF.

The rearrangement uses TRBV5-8 and TRBJ2-1; tentatively, D is TRBD1 (5 bases). The CDR3 consists of 17 residues. CDR1 and CDR2 from the germline V gene are SGHTS and YDEGEE. V shed 0 bases and J shed 3 bases, with 16 bases lying between them. CDR3 amino acids: CASSLDLRTTFYNEQFF. CDR3 bases: TGTGCCAGCAGCTTGGATTTGCGGACAACCTTCTACAATGAGCAGTTCTTC.

The chain combines TRBV18 with TRBJ1-5; D not resolved. V was trimmed by 2 bases and J by 7 bases, leaving 9 bases between them. CDR3 length equals 13 residues. CDR1 and CDR2 (germline): KGHSH, LQKENI. DNA of the CDR3: TGTGCCAGCTCACCATCGGGAGGACAGCCCCAGCATTTT. Translated, it gives CASSPSGGQPQHF.

Comment on this clone: At one of its ends the junction is not consistent with the germline gene, which may arise from a read error. V gene TRBV6-1 combines with J gene TRBJ2-7; 11 bases line up with TRBD2. Germline lookup yields CDR1 MNHNS and CDR2 SASEGT. The CDR3 length is 11 residues. For the CDR3, the DNA is TGTGCCAGCAGTGAGGTGGGACTAGCGGAGTTC. Its protein is CASSEVGLAEF.

This clone was observed a single time. This rearrangement joins TRBV5-4 to TRBJ1-1, with no clear D. Germline CDR1 is SGHNT and CDR2 is YYREEE (reference sequence). CDR3 length: 14 residues. The V end was cut by 0 bases, the J end by 7 bases, with 13 bases between. For the CDR3, the DNA is TGTGCCAGCAGCTTGGAGCTGCCAGGATTTGAAGCTTTCTTT. This encodes CASSLELPGFEAFF.

The V and J genes are TRBV15 and TRBJ2-5; 8 bases line up with TRBD1. The CDR3 runs 14 residues. Germline V gives CDR1 LNHNV, CDR2 YYDKDF (reference sequence). The ends lost 3 bases at V and 3 bases at J; junction bases unmatched: 3. For the CDR3, the DNA is TGTGCCACCAGCAGGGGACAGGTTAAAGAGACCCAGTACTTC. It yields the protein CATSRGQVKETQYF.

This rearrangement joins TRBV18 to TRBJ1-5; 8 nucleotides line up with TRBD1. Germline V CDR1 and CDR2: KGHSH, LQKENI. V dropped 2 bases and J dropped 7; count of bases not matched to a gene: 7. The CDR3 length is 15 residues. For the CDR3, the DNA is TGTGCCAGCTCACCAAGTACAGGGGGTATCCAGCCCCAGCATTTT. Translated, it gives CASSPSTGGIQPQHF.

This clone was seen a single time. The chain uses TRBV28 and TRBJ2-5; 10 bases agree with TRBD1. V lost 5 bases and J lost 5; bases outside the gene matches: 8. The germline gives CDR1 MDHEN, CDR2 SYDVKM. The CDR3 sequence is 15 residues long. CDR3 DNA: TGTGCCAGCAGTCCCGGACAGGGGGGAAGGGAGACCCAGTACTTC. This gives the protein CASSPGQGGRETQYF.